This TCR beta chain was profiled in a study of STAT5B mutations in CD4+ large granular lymphocyte leukemia. V lost 3 bases to trimming and J lost 1 base; unmatched junction nucleotides: 2. The CDR3 loop spans 16 amino acids. Germline CDR1 reads SGHTA; CDR2 reads FQGNSA. Generated by immunoSEQ multiplex PCR, the TCRdb table keeps only in-frame clones and is missing some. The profile shows approximately 30,000 clones, 76% of them singletons. The sample consisted of CD4+ T cells from blood buffy coats. This clonotype originated in a human donor in good health. The chain combines TRBV7-2 with TRBJ2-3; 12 nucleotides match TRBD2. CDR3 residues: CASSFLAGGRTDTQYF. The DNA of the CDR3 is TGTGCCAGCAGCTTTCTAGCGGGAGGGCGCACAGATACGCAGTATTTT. Full variable domain (missing parts from reference TRBV7-2 and TRBJ2-3): GAGVSQSPSNKVTEKGKDVELRCDPISGHTALYWYRQSLGQGLEFLIYFQGNSAPDKSGLPSDRFSAERTGGSVSTLTIQRTQQEDSAVYLCASSFLAGGRTDTQYFGPGTRLTVL.